The 28 T cell receptor beta chains in this list originate from one sample, sequenced in a study of shared clonotypes between healthy human individuals. Profiled with immunoSEQ multiplex PCR; TCRdb holds only in-frame clones, not every one. The repertoire has 2 million to 3 million clones, over 85% of them found once; the top ten carry 0.36%. The sequenced material came from naive CD4+ T cells from PBMCs. Subset: CD45RA+ positively selected. The receptors derive from a man younger than 30 in good health. Some clones in this sample may be carry-over from other donors' samples.

In this sample, this clone turned up once. The DNA of the CDR3 is TGTGCCAGCAGCTTAGCATCAGGGACCTATGGCTACACCTTC. It specifies CASSLASGTYGYTF. J is TRBJ1-2 and V is TRBV7-2; D is perhaps TRBD1 (5 bases). The germline V gene encodes CDR1 SGHTA and CDR2 FQGNSA. This CDR3 region has 14 residues. V lost 0 bases to trimming and J lost 4 bases, with 9 bases between them.

The genes are TRBV29-1 and TRBJ1-2; TRBD1 matches 10 bases. The V and J ends lost 3 bases and 4 bases, in that order; junction bases with no gene match: 2. Germline CDR1 reads SQVTM; CDR2 reads ANQGSEA. The CDR3 is made up of 13 amino acids. CDR3 sequence: CSVDGTGAYGYTF. The DNA of the CDR3 is TGCAGCGTTGACGGGACAGGGGCCTATGGCTACACCTTC.

CDR3 sequence (DNA): TGTGCCAGCAGCTTGGCCGGGACAGCCTACAATGAGCAGTTCTTC. This sequence encodes CASSLAGTAYNEQFF. The V call is TRBV5-5, the J call TRBJ2-1; 7 bases align to TRBD1. There are 15 residues in the CDR3. Germline V gives CDR1 SGHKS, CDR2 YYEKEE (reference sequence). J gave up 2 bases and V 0 bases, and 2 bases lay outside the gene matches.

The rearrangement links TRBV28 to TRBJ2-7; 8 nucleotides agree with TRBD2. The CDR3 has 15 amino acids. From germline, CDR1 is MDHEN and CDR2 SYDVKM. Losses at the gene ends were 5 bases for V and 13 bases for J; bases not matched to a gene: 19. The CDR3: CASSLWVAGLPLHYF. The CDR3 DNA sequence: TGTGCCAGCAGTCTTTGGGTAGCGGGACTTCCCCTTCATTACTTC.

The rearrangement uses TRBV25-1 and TRBJ1-4; D uncertain. V was trimmed by 5 bases and J by 7 bases, leaving 5 bases between them. Per germline, CDR1 MGHDK and CDR2 SYGVNS. This CDR3 has 11 amino acids. CDR3 residues: CASSRGEKLFF. CDR3 sequence (DNA): TGTGCCAGCAGTAGAGGTGAAAAACTGTTTTTT.

The gene calls are TRBV2 and TRBJ2-1; D remains unclear. The V end was cut by 3 bases, the J end by 15 bases, with 3 bases between. The CDR3 consists of 8 residues. Looked up from germline, CDR1 is SNHLY and CDR2 is FYNNEI. CDR3 loop: CASSEGFF. The CDR3 bases are TGTGCCAGCAGTGAGGGGTTCTTC.

The chain has TRBV19 and TRBJ2-2; tentatively, D is TRBD2 (6 bases). V was trimmed by 5 bases and J by 6 bases, leaving 16 bases between them. The CDR3 runs 15 residues. Germline lookup yields CDR1 LNHDA and CDR2 SQIVND (reference sequence). The CDR3 DNA follows: TGTGCCAGTAGTTTGGCGGGGAGAATGGCCGGGGAGCTGTTTTTT. Its protein product is CASSLAGRMAGELFF.

V is TRBV5-1 and J is TRBJ2-1; D may be TRBD2 (6 bases). The germline CDR1 and CDR2 sequences are SGHRS and YFSETQ. The CDR3 covers 15 residues. V was shortened by 0 bases and J by 8 bases, with 15 bases between the two germline ends. CDR3 DNA sequence: TGCGCCAGCAGCTTGGAGCTAGCGAGTCGGGATGAGCAGTTCTTC. This codes for CASSLELASRDEQFF. Full variable domain (outside the CDR3, taken from reference TRBV5-1 and TRBJ2-1): KAGVTQTPRYLIKTRGQQVTLSCSPISGHRSVSWYQQTPGQGLQFLFEYFSETQRNKGNFPGRFSGRQFSNSRSEMNVSTLELGDSALYLCASSLELASRDEQFFGPGTRLTVL.

This chain joins TRBV5-6 and TRBJ1-2, with 8 nucleotides matching TRBD1. This CDR3 comprises 14 residues. Per germline, CDR1 SGHDT and CDR2 YYEEEE. With V trimmed by 4 bases and J by 4 bases, 6 bases remained unmatched. The CDR3 DNA follows: TGTGCCAGCAGCGCCGAGGACAGGGCCTATGGCTACACCTTC. Protein product: CASSAEDRAYGYTF.

The chain has TRBV6-1 and TRBJ1-2; 9 positions match TRBD1. The CDR3 is made up of 18 amino acids. With 4 bases clipped from V and 0 bases from J, the junction kept 12 bases outside the gene matches. The germline CDR1 and CDR2 sequences are MNHNS and SASEGT. CDR3 DNA sequence: TGTGCCAGCAGTGGACGGGACAGGGTCCCCAAAACTAACTATGGCTACACCTTC. Translation: CASSGRDRVPKTNYGYTF.

The J gene is TRBJ1-5, the V gene TRBV6-5; no definite D call. This CDR3 is built from 13 residues. Germline V gives CDR1 MNHEY, CDR2 SVGAGI. V lost 4 bases and J lost 9, with 13 bases in between. Here the CDR3 DNA reads TGTGCCAGCAGTTCACCCCCCTTAGGGCCCCAGCATTTT. This translates into CASSSPPLGPQHF.

This sequence joins TRBV5-1 and TRBJ2-7; possible D gene TRBD1, 6 bases. There are 16 residues in the CDR3. Looked up from germline, CDR1 is SGHRS and CDR2 is YFSETQ. V shed 3 bases and J shed 6 bases, with 22 bases lying between them. Here the CDR3 DNA reads TGCGCCAGCAGCTCTACTCAGGGGTCCCGCCGTCCCGAGCAGTACTTC. As protein: CASSSTQGSRRPEQYF. The full variable domain, in which reference TRBV5-1 and TRBJ2-7 provide the parts outside the CDR3, is KAGVTQTPRYLIKTRGQQVTLSCSPISGHRSVSWYQQTPGQGLQFLFEYFSETQRNKGNFPGRFSGRQFSNSRSEMNVSTLELGDSALYLCASSSTQGSRRPEQYFGPGTRLTVT.

Written as DNA, the CDR3 is TGCGCCAGCAGACAAAGAACCCCCGGAGATACGCAGTATTTT. Its translation: CASRQRTPGDTQYF. This rearrangement joins TRBV5-1 to TRBJ2-3; D is unclear. In germline, CDR1 is SGHRS, CDR2 YFSETQ. This CDR3 comprises 14 residues. V was cut by 5 bases and J by 5 bases, with 15 bases left in between.

This sequence joins TRBV28 and TRBJ1-1; a weak D match, TRBD1 (6 bases). The V gene's germline CDR1 is MDHEN and CDR2 SYDVKM. V lost 5 bases and J lost 4, with 20 bases in between. The length of the CDR3 is 16 residues. The CDR3 protein is CASSTKHRAGGTEAFF. The CDR3 DNA reads as TGTGCCAGCAGTACCAAACACAGGGCTGGTGGCACTGAAGCTTTCTTT.

As regards this clone: Other DNA sequences from this sample encode an identical CDR3 as well. The V and J genes are TRBV28 and TRBJ1-5; D might be TRBD1 (5 bases). This CDR3 spans 16 amino acids. Between the trimmed V and J ends, which lost 3 bases and 4 bases, there was a span of 16 bases. The germline V gene has CDR1 MDHEN and CDR2 SYDVKM. The CDR3 coding sequence is TGTGCCAGCAGTTTGGGACCCAGGGTGGGTAATCAGCCCCAGCATTTT. Protein sequence: CASSLGPRVGNQPQHF.

The V gene is TRBV6-1, the J gene TRBJ2-1; D unclear. This CDR3 has 16 residues. Trimming shortened V by 4 bases and J by 4 bases, and 17 bases separated the two germline ends. Per the germline V gene, CDR1 is MNHNS and CDR2 is SASEGT. In DNA, the CDR3 is TGTGCCAGCAGTGGGGTGGTAGCCAGGTCTTACAATGAGCAGTTCTTC. Protein sequence: CASSGVVARSYNEQFF.

The chain carries TRBV30 and TRBJ2-3, with D hard to call. This CDR3 is 14 amino acids long. CDR1 is GTSNPN and CDR2 is SVGIG in the germline V gene (reference sequence). Trimming took off 3 bases at V and 2 bases at J, with 12 bases between the two ends. CDR3 in amino acids: CAWRFPGYTDTQYF. The CDR3 DNA reads as TGTGCCTGGAGGTTTCCGGGCTACACAGATACGCAGTATTTT.

This clone has only a few counts. The chain employs TRBV2 and TRBJ1-5, with D tentatively TRBD1 (6 bases). Germline V gene lookup returns CDR1 SNHLY and CDR2 FYNNEI. Trimming stripped 7 bases from V and 7 bases from J, with 14 bases between. The CDR3 sequence is 13 residues long. The CDR3 sequence is CASILDRGQPQHF. The CDR3, as DNA: TGTGCCAGCATTCTGGACAGAGGGCAGCCCCAGCATTTT.

CDR3 coding DNA: TGTGCCAGTAAACGGGGGGCGCACGGCTACACCTTC. This sequence encodes CASKRGAHGYTF. The chain has TRBV19 and TRBJ1-2; D perhaps matches TRBD1 (6 bases). V was shortened by 7 bases and J by 8 bases, with 14 bases between the two germline ends. Germline CDR1 LNHDA, CDR2 SQIVND (reference sequence). This CDR3 is 12 amino acids long.

Concerning this clone: This same CDR3 is encoded by further DNA sequences in the sample. The chain joins TRBV6-5 to TRBJ2-2; 7 bases are a match to TRBD1. Looked up from germline, CDR1 is MNHEY and CDR2 is SVGAGI. Trimming removed 5 bases from V and 2 bases from J; junction bases left unmatched: 5. The CDR3 loop spans 15 amino acids. CDR3: CASSRQGSNTGELFF. The CDR3 DNA is TGTGCCAGCAGTCGACAGGGCTCCAACACCGGGGAGCTGTTTTTT.

The chain recombines TRBV14 with TRBJ2-3; 8 bases map to TRBD1. With 4 bases clipped from V and 2 bases from J, the junction kept 5 bases outside the gene matches. The CDR3 spans 15 residues. CDR1 and CDR2 (germline): SGHDN, FVKESK. The CDR3 region has the DNA TGTGCCAGCAGCCCCCGGGACAGGATCACAGATACGCAGTATTTT. As protein: CASSPRDRITDTQYF.

As concerns this clone: Distinct nucleotide sequences in the sample also encode this CDR3. The V gene is TRBV6-6, the J gene TRBJ1-1; no clear D gene. CDR1 is MNHNY, CDR2 SVGAGI, per germline (reference sequence). V shed 4 bases and J shed 1 base, with 7 bases lying between them. The CDR3 covers 13 residues. The CDR3, as DNA: TGTGCCAGCAGTTCTCGTCAGAACACTGAAGCTTTCTTT. The encoded protein is CASSSRQNTEAFF.

The gene calls are TRBV7-3 and TRBJ2-1, with D possibly being TRBD2 (6 bases). Germline assignment: CDR1 SGHTA and CDR2 FQGTGA. The germline V and J ends were trimmed by 4 bases and 0 bases, with 13 bases remaining between them. This CDR3 is 16 amino acids long. This chain's CDR3 is CASSSGRESSYNEQFF. The CDR3 DNA reads as TGTGCCAGCAGCTCGGGACGGGAGAGCTCCTACAATGAGCAGTTCTTC.

Only one count was recorded for this clone. Other DNA sequences of this sample code for an identical CDR3. The chain combines TRBV5-1 with TRBJ1-4; TRBD1 aligns across 8 bases. With V trimmed by 1 base and J by 8 bases, 4 bases remained unmatched. The CDR3 totals 14 residues. Per the germline V gene, CDR1 is SGHRS and CDR2 is YFSETQ. CDR3 in DNA: TGCGCCAGCAGCTTGTTGAACAGGGGGGAAAAACTGTTTTTT. It yields the protein CASSLLNRGEKLFF.

The chain has TRBV14 and TRBJ1-2; no reliable D call. V lost 1 base to trimming and J lost 8 bases, with 14 bases between them. CDR3 length: 14 amino acids. From germline, CDR1 is SGHDN and CDR2 FVKESK. CDR3 nucleotides: TGTGCCAGCAGCCAAGGAGGTAACAGAAGAGGCTACACCTTC. Translation gives CASSQGGNRRGYTF.

This chain links TRBV25-1 with TRBJ2-5; D gene ambiguous. The CDR3 covers 11 residues. The germline V and J ends were trimmed by 8 bases and 9 bases, with 13 bases remaining between them. Germline V gene lookup returns CDR1 MGHDK and CDR2 SYGVNS. The CDR3, as DNA: TGTGCCAGCGGCTCATCTGTGGCCCAGTACTTC. Translated, it gives CASGSSVAQYF.

The rearrangement joins TRBV7-2 to TRBJ2-1, with TRBD2 matching 8 bases. Losses at the gene ends were 5 bases for V and 8 bases for J; bases not matched to a gene: 14. Germline V gene data show CDR1 as SGHTA and CDR2 as FQGNSA. This CDR3 comprises 16 residues. The CDR3 here is CASSRQTSVVRDEQFF. The CDR3 coding sequence is TGTGCCAGCAGCCGACAGACTAGCGTCGTTAGGGATGAGCAGTTCTTC.

The V call is TRBV4-2, the J call TRBJ2-6; 11 bases are a match to TRBD2. J was trimmed by 2 bases and V by 3 bases; bases with no gene match: 9. CDR1 is LGHNA, CDR2 YNFKEQ, per germline. CDR3 size: 19 residues. In DNA, the CDR3 is TGTGCCAGCAGCCATGATCCCGGGACTAGCGGCACTGGGGCCAACGTCCTGACTTTC. It specifies CASSHDPGTSGTGANVLTF.